The clone carrying this T cell receptor (beta chain) was seen repeatedly, ten times or more. What it binds is not known. This specimen comes from a study of T cells after yellow fever vaccination. Looking at the study overall: SMART-Seq v4 Ultra Low Input served to prepare low-cell-number fractions.

The study, taken as a whole, reports: Sorted repertoires could include abundant contaminating clonotypes from bulk cells. Clones that expanded after primary vaccination mostly reappeared after the booster (less than 98% CD4, 80% to 90% CD8).

The TCR cDNA carried a universal primer site and UMIs from 5'RACE template switching. Each CDR3 protein is one row after TCRdb ran MiXCR on the 5' RACE reads. The sample lists hundreds of thousands of distinct CDR3 sequences, roughly 4% occurring once. V gave up 3 bases and J gave up 4 bases; unmatched junction bases: 4. This CDR3 has 15 residues. Per the germline V gene, CDR1 is SGHTA and CDR2 is FQGTGA. Source: PBMCs, taken 5 days after the yellow fever booster vaccination. The gene calls are TRBV7-3 and TRBJ2-1; 9 bases fit TRBD2. The TCR sequence derives from a man in his late teens or twenties who received the YFV17D yellow fever vaccine. The CDR3 nucleotides are TGTGCCAGCAGCTTGGTGGCGGGGGGGTACAATGAGCAGTTCTTC. Its translation: CASSLVAGGYNEQFF.